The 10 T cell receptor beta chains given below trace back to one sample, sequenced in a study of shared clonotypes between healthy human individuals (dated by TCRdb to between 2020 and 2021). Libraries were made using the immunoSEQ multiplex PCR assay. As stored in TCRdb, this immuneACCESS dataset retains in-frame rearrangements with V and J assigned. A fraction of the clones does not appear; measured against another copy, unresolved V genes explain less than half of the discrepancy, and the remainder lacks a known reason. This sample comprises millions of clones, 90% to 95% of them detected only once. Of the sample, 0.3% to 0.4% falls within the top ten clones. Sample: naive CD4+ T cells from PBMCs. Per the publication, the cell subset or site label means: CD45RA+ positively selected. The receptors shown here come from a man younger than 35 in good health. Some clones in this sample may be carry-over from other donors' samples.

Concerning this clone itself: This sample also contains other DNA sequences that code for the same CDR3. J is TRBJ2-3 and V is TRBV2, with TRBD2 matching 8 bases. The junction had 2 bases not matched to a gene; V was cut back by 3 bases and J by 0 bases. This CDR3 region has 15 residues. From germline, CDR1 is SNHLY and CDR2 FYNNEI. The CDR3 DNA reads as TGTGCCAGCAGTGAGGCGGGAGGCAGCACAGATACGCAGTATTTT. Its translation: CASSEAGGSTDTQYF.

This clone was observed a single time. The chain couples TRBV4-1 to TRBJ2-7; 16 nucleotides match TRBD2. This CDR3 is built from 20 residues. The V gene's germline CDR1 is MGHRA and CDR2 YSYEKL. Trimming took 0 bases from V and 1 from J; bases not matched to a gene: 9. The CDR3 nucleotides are TGCGCCAGCAGCCAAGACCCCTCGGGACTAGCGGGAGGGCCGTCCTACGAGCAGTACTTC. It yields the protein CASSQDPSGLAGGPSYEQYF.

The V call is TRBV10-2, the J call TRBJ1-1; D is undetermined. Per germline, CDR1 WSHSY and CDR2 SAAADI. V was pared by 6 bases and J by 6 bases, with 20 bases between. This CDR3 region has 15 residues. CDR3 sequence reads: CASRETRPRSPEAFF. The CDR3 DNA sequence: TGCGCCAGCAGAGAAACACGTCCCCGGAGCCCTGAAGCTTTCTTT.

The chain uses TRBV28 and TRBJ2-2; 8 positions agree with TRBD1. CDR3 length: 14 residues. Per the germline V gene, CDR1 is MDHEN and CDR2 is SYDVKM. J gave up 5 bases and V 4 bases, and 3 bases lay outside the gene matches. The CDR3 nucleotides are TGTGCCAGCAGTTCACGGACAGGGACCGGGGAGCTGTTTTTT. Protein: CASSSRTGTGELFF.

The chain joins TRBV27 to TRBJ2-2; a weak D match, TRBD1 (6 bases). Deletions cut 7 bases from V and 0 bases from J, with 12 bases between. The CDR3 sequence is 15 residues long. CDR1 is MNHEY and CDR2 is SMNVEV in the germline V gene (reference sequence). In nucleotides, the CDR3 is TGTGCCAGCAAGGGACAACAGACGAACACCGGGGAGCTGTTTTTT. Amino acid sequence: CASKGQQTNTGELFF.

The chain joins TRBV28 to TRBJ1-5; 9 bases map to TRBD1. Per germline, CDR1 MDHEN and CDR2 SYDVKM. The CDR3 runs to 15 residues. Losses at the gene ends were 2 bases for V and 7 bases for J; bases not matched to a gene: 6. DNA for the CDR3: TGTGCCAGCAGTTTAGGTGACAGGGGGTTGCAGCCCCAGCATTTT. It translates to CASSLGDRGLQPQHF.

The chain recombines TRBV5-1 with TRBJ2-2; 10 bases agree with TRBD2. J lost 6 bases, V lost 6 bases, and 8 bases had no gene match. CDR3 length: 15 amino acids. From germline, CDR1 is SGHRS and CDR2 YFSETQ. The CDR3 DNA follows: TGCGCCAGCACGAGGCTAGCGGGAGTGGCCGGGGAGCTGTTTTTT. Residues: CASTRLAGVAGELFF.

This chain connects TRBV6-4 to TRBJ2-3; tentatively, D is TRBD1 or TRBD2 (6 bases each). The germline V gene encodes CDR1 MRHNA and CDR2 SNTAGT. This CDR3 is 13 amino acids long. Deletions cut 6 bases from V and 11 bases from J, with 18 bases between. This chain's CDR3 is CASSEGGESRQYF. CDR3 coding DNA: TGTGCCAGCAGCGAGGGGGGTGAGTCGAGGCAGTATTTT.

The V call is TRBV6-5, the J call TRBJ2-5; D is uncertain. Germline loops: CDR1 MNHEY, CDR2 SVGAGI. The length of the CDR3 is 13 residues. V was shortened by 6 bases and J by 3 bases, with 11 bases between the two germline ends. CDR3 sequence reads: CASRRPGKETQYF. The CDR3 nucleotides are TGTGCCAGCAGGCGGCCCGGAAAAGAGACCCAGTACTTC.

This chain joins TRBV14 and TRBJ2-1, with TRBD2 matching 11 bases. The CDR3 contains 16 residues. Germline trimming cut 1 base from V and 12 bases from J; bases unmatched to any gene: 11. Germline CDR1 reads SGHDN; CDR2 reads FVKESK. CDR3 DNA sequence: TGTGCCAGCAGCCAAGGCGGGACAGGTAGCGGGAGGGGGCAGTTCTTC. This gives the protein CASSQGGTGSGRGQFF.